Presented here are 22 T cell receptor beta chains from one specimen sequenced in a study of identifying expanded T cells in peripheral blood. Sequencing was performed with immunoSEQ multiplex PCR; in TCRdb, only in-frame clones are kept and a portion is missing. The sample has over 85,000 clones, approximately 90% seen once; the top ten hold roughly an eighth. The sequenced material came from blood. Every receptor here comes from a person aged 18 to 70 in good health.

The chain recombines TRBV7-2 with TRBJ2-7; 8 bases line up with TRBD2. Germline values: CDR1 SGHTA, CDR2 FQGNSA. The V gene end was trimmed by 4 bases and the J gene end by 2 bases; junction bases not matched to a gene: 7. The CDR3 extends over 15 amino acids. CDR3 sequence: CASSWRRGAAYEQYF. The CDR3 bases are TGTGCCAGCAGCTGGAGGCGGGGGGCGGCCTACGAGCAGTACTTC.

The chain uses TRBV6-5 and TRBJ1-1, with unresolved D. CDR1 and CDR2 (germline): MNHEY, SVGAGI. V was shortened by 0 bases and J by 3 bases, with 11 bases between the two germline ends. The length of the CDR3 is 15 residues. The DNA for the CDR3 is TGTGCCAGCAGTTACTCGGGCAGTTTCGACACTGAAGCTTTCTTT. As protein: CASSYSGSFDTEAFF.

This clone was seen only a few times. The J gene is TRBJ1-1, the V gene TRBV2; D unresolved. This CDR3 is 13 amino acids long. With 6 bases removed from V and 4 bases from J, the gap between germline ends came to 12 bases. Germline CDR1 reads SNHLY; CDR2 reads FYNNEI. The CDR3 bases are TGTGCCAGCAGCGGCACGTGGGGCACTGAAGCTTTCTTT. Its protein is CASSGTWGTEAFF.

This chain uses TRBV4-1 with TRBJ2-1; TRBD1 matches at 7 bases. V gave up 4 bases and J gave up 5 bases; unmatched junction bases: 11. This CDR3 contains 16 residues. Looked up from germline, CDR1 is MGHRA and CDR2 is YSYEKL. As DNA, the CDR3 is TGCGCCAGCAGCCCAATAGGTCGAGGGGGCCACAATGAGCAGTTCTTC. Encoded protein: CASSPIGRGGHNEQFF.

The J gene is TRBJ1-2, the V gene TRBV30; D is perhaps TRBD1 (6 bases). The CDR3 runs to 16 residues. With 0 bases removed from V and 8 bases from J, the gap between germline ends came to 22 bases. Germline V CDR1 and CDR2: GTSNPN, SVGIG (reference sequence). The CDR3 reads CAWSVPQGRGLWGYTF. The CDR3 DNA reads TGTGCCTGGAGTGTTCCTCAGGGCAGGGGTTTATGGGGCTACACCTTC.

This chain connects TRBV7-3 to TRBJ2-5, with 10 bases lining up with TRBD1. The CDR3 is made up of 17 amino acids. V lost 1 base, J lost 2 bases, and 7 bases stayed unmatched. Germline CDR1 and CDR2: SGHTA and FQGTGA. Here the CDR3 DNA reads TGTGCCAGCAGCTTAATCGGGACAGGGGTACGGCAAGAGACCCAGTACTTC. Its protein product is CASSLIGTGVRQETQYF.

The gene calls are TRBV30 and TRBJ1-6; 8 bases line up with TRBD1. CDR3 length: 14 residues. The ends lost 0 bases at V and 10 bases at J; junction bases unmatched: 5. Germline values: CDR1 GTSNPN, CDR2 SVGIG (reference sequence). CDR3 DNA: TGTGCCTGGAGTGTATGGGACAGGAAATCACCCCTCCACTTT. It codes for CAWSVWDRKSPLHF.

The chain carries TRBV4-3 and TRBJ2-7; a possible D gene is TRBD1 (7 bases). This CDR3 has 15 amino acids. V was pared by 1 base and J by 3 bases, with 13 bases between. Germline lookup yields CDR1 LGHNA and CDR2 YSLEER. The CDR3 is CASSQVRQGGYEQYF. CDR3 coding DNA: TGCGCCAGCAGCCAAGTCAGGCAGGGGGGCTACGAGCAGTACTTC.

This chain connects TRBV4-2 to TRBJ2-1; D is perhaps TRBD1 (7 bases). The CDR3 spans 15 residues. The V gene lost 4 bases and the J gene lost 6 bases, with 16 bases spanning the gap. Per germline, CDR1 LGHNA and CDR2 YNFKEQ. CDR3 in amino acids: CASSRDREVGNEQFF. The CDR3 bases are TGTGCCAGCAGCCGCGACAGGGAGGTCGGCAATGAGCAGTTCTTC.

V and J are TRBV18 and TRBJ2-3; D is tentatively TRBD1 or TRBD2 (5 bases each). Germline V gives CDR1 KGHSH, CDR2 LQKENI. This CDR3 is built from 15 residues. V gave up 2 bases and J gave up 0 bases, with 9 bases separating them. Written as DNA, the CDR3 is TGTGCCAGCTCACCAGGGACCCCCAGCACAGATACGCAGTATTTT. Translated, it gives CASSPGTPSTDTQYF.

The chain links TRBV28 to TRBJ2-5, with D possibly being TRBD2 (6 bases). Trimming cost V 4 bases and J 5 bases, with 20 bases left between them. This CDR3 contains 16 residues. CDR1 is MDHEN and CDR2 is SYDVKM in the germline V gene. CDR3 bases: TGTGCCAGCAGTTCGTCTTTTACGGGAGTGGTGGAGACCCAGTACTTC. It codes for CASSSSFTGVVETQYF.

V usage is TRBV10-3 and J usage is TRBJ2-1; a possible D gene is TRBD2 (6 bases). Between the trimmed V and J ends, which lost 0 bases and 10 bases, there was a span of 13 bases. Germline CDR1 and CDR2: ENHRY and SYGVKD. The CDR3 has 14 amino acids. The CDR3: CAISESRDCGEQFF. For the CDR3, the DNA is TGTGCCATCAGTGAGTCTAGGGACTGCGGGGAGCAGTTCTTC.

This chain connects TRBV27 to TRBJ2-1, with 7 positions matching TRBD2. The CDR3 runs to 11 residues. Germline V gene sequence: CDR1 MNHEY, CDR2 SMNVEV (reference sequence). V shed 8 bases and J 9 bases; nucleotides not matched to a gene: 4. The CDR3 sequence: CASSREGEQFF. CDR3 nucleotides: TGTGCCAGCTCAAGGGAGGGTGAGCAGTTCTTC.

The V and J genes are TRBV5-1 and TRBJ1-2; the match to TRBD1 covers 7 bases. Germline V gene data show CDR1 as SGHRS and CDR2 as YFSETQ. Trimming removed 3 bases from V and 2 bases from J; junction bases left unmatched: 1. The CDR3 totals 13 residues. The CDR3 spells CASSSGQNYGYTF. The CDR3 DNA follows: TGCGCCAGCAGCTCGGGACAGAACTATGGCTACACCTTC.

This chain links TRBV7-9 with TRBJ2-1; 8 bases agree with TRBD2. The germline V gene encodes CDR1 SEHNR and CDR2 FQNEAQ (reference sequence). This CDR3 is 17 amino acids long. V was clipped by 5 bases and J by 7 bases; unmatched bases: 16. CDR3 protein: CASSQVVGSGNTNEQFF. The CDR3 region has the DNA TGTGCCAGCAGCCAAGTGGTTGGTAGCGGGAATACGAATGAGCAGTTCTTC. The complete variable domain, with remaining parts taken from reference TRBV7-9 and TRBJ2-1, reads DTGVSQNPRHKITKRGQNVTFRCDPISEHNRLYWYRQTLGQGPEFLTYFQNEAQLEKSRLLSDRFSAERPKGSFSTLEIQRTEQGDSAMYLCASSQVVGSGNTNEQFFGPGTRLTVL.

This chain links TRBV27 with TRBJ2-5; tentative D call: TRBD1 (5 bases). This CDR3 comprises 15 residues. V was cut by 8 bases and J by 5 bases, with 21 bases left in between. Germline V gene lookup returns CDR1 MNHEY and CDR2 SMNVEV (reference sequence). The CDR3 nucleotides read TGTGCCAGCTGCGTGGGAAGGGGCAGGCAGGAGACCCAGTACTTC. Translated: CASCVGRGRQETQYF.

The V gene is TRBV2, the J gene TRBJ2-5, with 9 bases lining up with TRBD1. Germline V gene data show CDR1 as SNHLY and CDR2 as FYNNEI. J gave up 5 bases and V 6 bases, and 7 bases lay outside the gene matches. The CDR3 runs 14 residues. CDR3 sequence reads: CASRGQGTRETQYF. CDR3 nucleotides: TGTGCCAGCAGGGGACAGGGTACACGGGAGACCCAGTACTTC.

This CDR3 is CASSIDRQPIYEQYF. CDR3 nucleotides: TGTGCCAGTAGTATAGATAGGCAGCCGATCTACGAGCAGTACTTC. The chain combines TRBV19 with TRBJ2-7; D is unresolved. This CDR3 has 15 residues. Germline-derived CDR1 and CDR2 are LNHDA and SQIVND (reference sequence). V was shortened by 0 bases and J by 3 bases, with 12 bases between the two germline ends.

This clone appeared a single time. This rearrangement joins TRBV28 to TRBJ2-5; 10 bases fit TRBD2. V was clipped by 6 bases and J by 4 bases; unmatched bases: 8. The CDR3 loop spans 15 amino acids. Germline CDR1 MDHEN, CDR2 SYDVKM. CDR3 nucleotides: TGTGCCAGCAGCCTTAGCGGGGGGAGTAGAGAGACCCAGTACTTC. This translates into CASSLSGGSRETQYF. The full variable domain, its missing parts supplied by reference TRBV28 and TRBJ2-5, is DVKVTQSSRYLVKRTGEKVFLECVQDMDHENMFWYRQDPGLGLRLIYFSYDVKMKEKGDIPEGYSVSREKKERFSLILESASTNQTSMYLCASSLSGGSRETQYFGPGTRLLVL.

The CDR3 sequence is CASSVALRASNQPQHF. The CDR3 region has the DNA TGTGCCAGCAGTGTAGCCCTTAGGGCTAGCAATCAGCCCCAGCATTTT. J is TRBJ1-5 and V is TRBV6-1; D unresolved. The germline CDR1 and CDR2 sequences are MNHNS and SASEGT. CDR3 length: 16 residues. Trimming shortened V by 4 bases and J by 0 bases, and 13 bases separated the two germline ends.

The chain is built from TRBV19 and TRBJ2-5; D gene ambiguous. Germline CDR1 LNHDA, CDR2 SQIVND (reference sequence). CDR3 length: 13 amino acids. V lost 3 bases, J lost 7 bases, and 12 bases lay in between. The CDR3: CASSIEVRGTQYF. CDR3 nucleotides: TGTGCCAGTAGTATCGAAGTACGAGGGACCCAGTACTTC.

This clone appeared a single time. V usage is TRBV28 and J usage is TRBJ2-3; 13 bases are a match to TRBD2. V shed 5 bases and J 3 bases; nucleotides not matched to a gene: 11. The CDR3 spans 18 residues. Germline-derived CDR1 and CDR2 are MDHEN and SYDVKM. The CDR3 protein is CASSNPGLAGLGTDTQYF. The CDR3 DNA reads as TGTGCCAGCAGTAACCCGGGACTAGCGGGATTAGGGACAGATACGCAGTATTTT.